One sample yielded the 31 T cell receptor beta chains listed below, sequenced in a study of T cell responses to AZD1222 COVID-19 vaccine. TCRdb's table, derived via immunoSEQ multiplex PCR, lists solely in-frame clones and lacks some. The data show roughly 160,000 clones, 85% to 90% seen once. The sequences come from peripheral blood, collected on day 0 of AZD1222 vaccination. The receptors originated from an adult in good health.

The V gene is TRBV19, the J gene TRBJ1-2; TRBD1 agrees at 7 bases. V lost 5 bases to trimming and J lost 6 bases; unmatched junction nucleotides: 6. The CDR3 runs 13 residues. CDR1 LNHDA and CDR2 SQIVND come from the germline V gene (reference sequence). The DNA of the CDR3 is TGTGCCAGTAGTCCCCGGGGACAGCATGGCTACACCTTC. Its protein is CASSPRGQHGYTF.

The rearrangement uses TRBV2 and TRBJ1-6; perhaps TRBD1 as D (5 bases). CDR1 is SNHLY, CDR2 FYNNEI, per germline. This CDR3 contains 13 residues. V was shortened by 4 bases and J by 8 bases, with 9 bases between the two germline ends. The CDR3, as DNA: TGTGCCAGCAGTGGGGGGGAGGATTCACCCCTCCACTTT. Protein sequence: CASSGGEDSPLHF.

The rearrangement uses TRBV19 and TRBJ1-6; no definite D call. Trimming cost V 3 bases and J 7 bases, with 13 bases left between them. Germline-derived CDR1 and CDR2 are LNHDA and SQIVND (reference sequence). This CDR3 contains 15 residues. The CDR3: CASSITPPGNSPLHF. The CDR3, as DNA: TGTGCCAGTAGTATTACCCCCCCAGGAAATTCACCCCTCCACTTT.

This clone was counted only a few times. The chain couples TRBV6-6 to TRBJ2-3; no reliable D call. The CDR3 contains 14 residues. Trimming removed 5 bases from V and 0 bases from J, with 9 bases in between. CDR1 and CDR2 (germline): MNHNY, SVGAGI (reference sequence). CDR3 loop: CASSQHGSTDTQYF. DNA of the CDR3: TGTGCCAGCAGTCAACACGGGAGCACAGATACGCAGTATTTT.

This chain links TRBV27 with TRBJ1-5, with 7 bases fitting TRBD1. The V gene's germline CDR1 is MNHEY and CDR2 SMNVEV (reference sequence). This CDR3 contains 13 residues. Unmatched junction bases numbered 4, after V lost 5 bases and J lost 6 bases. The CDR3 reads CASSLGGSQPQHF. The CDR3 DNA follows: TGTGCCAGCAGTCTAGGGGGCTCTCAGCCCCAGCATTTT.

This clone was seen a single time. This chain uses TRBV24-1 with TRBJ2-3; 10 bases fit TRBD2. V lost 5 bases to trimming and J lost 4 bases; unmatched junction nucleotides: 8. There are 16 residues in the CDR3. Germline assignment: CDR1 KGHDR and CDR2 SFDVKD. In nucleotides, the CDR3 is TGTGCCACCAGTGCCACCGGGACTAGCGACTCAGATACGCAGTATTTT. This sequence encodes CATSATGTSDSDTQYF.

J is TRBJ2-7 and V is TRBV19; 7 bases are shared with TRBD1. This CDR3 comprises 18 residues. Germline values: CDR1 LNHDA, CDR2 SQIVND (reference sequence). V lost 3 bases to trimming and J lost 2 bases; unmatched junction nucleotides: 16. Written as DNA, the CDR3 is TGTGCCAGTAGTATGGATCGCTCCGGGACAGTTGGGGCCTACGAGCAGTACTTC. Its protein product is CASSMDRSGTVGAYEQYF.

This clone was recorded only once. The chain couples TRBV2 to TRBJ2-7; the D gene is possibly TRBD1 (5 bases). Deletions cut 2 bases from V and 4 bases from J, with 6 bases between. The CDR3 contains 12 residues. Per the germline V gene, CDR1 is SNHLY and CDR2 is FYNNEI. The CDR3: CASSEQGYEQYV. The CDR3 DNA reads TGTGCCAGCAGTGAACAGGGTTACGAGCAGTACGTC.

The V gene is TRBV5-4, the J gene TRBJ2-7; D remains ambiguous. The CDR3 sequence is 13 residues long. V was cut by 2 bases and J by 2 bases, with 8 bases left in between. The germline CDR1 and CDR2 sequences are SGHNT and YYREEE (reference sequence). The CDR3 nucleotides read TGTGCCAGCAGCTTTGCAGGCACCTACGAGCAGTACGTC. Its protein product is CASSFAGTYEQYV.

The rearrangement uses TRBV5-4 and TRBJ1-2; D uncertain. The CDR3 has 13 amino acids. Trimming took off 4 bases at V and 3 bases at J, with 10 bases between the two ends. The germline V gene encodes CDR1 SGHNT and CDR2 YYREEE (reference sequence). The CDR3 reads CASSGEIDYGYTF. CDR3 nucleotide sequence: TGTGCCAGCAGCGGAGAGATAGACTATGGCTACACCTTC. Looking up the rest from reference TRBV5-4 and TRBJ1-2 gives the full variable domain: ETGVTQSPTHLIKTRGQQVTLRCSSQSGHNTVSWYQQALGQGPQFIFQYYREEENGRGNFPPRFSGLQFPNYSSELNVNALELDDSALYLCASSGEIDYGYTFGSGTRLTVV.

V usage is TRBV7-9 and J usage is TRBJ2-5; TRBD1 is a possible D gene (5 bases). CDR1 is SEHNR and CDR2 is FQNEAQ in the germline V gene (reference sequence). V dropped 4 bases and J dropped 6 bases, with 18 bases sitting between them. This CDR3 is 15 amino acids long. CDR3 in amino acids: CASSSPWGEAKTQYF. In DNA form, the CDR3 reads TGTGCCAGCAGCTCCCCTTGGGGCGAGGCAAAGACCCAGTACTTC.

The gene calls are TRBV11-3 and TRBJ2-5; 9 bases fit TRBD2. The CDR3 is 18 residues long. V trimming: 5 bases; J trimming: 6 bases; junction bases outside the gene matches: 19. The germline gives CDR1 SGHNT, CDR2 YENEEA. The CDR3 region has the DNA TGTGCCAGCAGCAAAGGGATTTCTAGCGGGGTTCGTGTCCAGACCCAGTACTTC. Translating it yields CASSKGISSGVRVQTQYF.

The chain joins TRBV6-6 to TRBJ1-2; 10 bases are a match to TRBD1. The J segment lost 1 base and the V segment lost 5 bases, leaving 10 bases of the junction unmatched. Germline CDR1 MNHNY, CDR2 SVGAGI (reference sequence). This CDR3 contains 17 residues. DNA for the CDR3: TGTGCCAGCAGTCCCGCGGCTGGGACAGGGGTTAACTATGGCTACACCTTC. Encoded protein: CASSPAAGTGVNYGYTF.

In its sample, this clone was seen once. V gene TRBV28 combines with J gene TRBJ1-5, with 9 bases matching TRBD1. Germline CDR1 and CDR2: MDHEN and SYDVKM. The CDR3 runs to 14 residues. Unmatched junction bases numbered 4, after V lost 3 bases and J lost 7 bases. The CDR3 region has the DNA TGTGCCAGCAGTTTGGGACAGGGATTACAGCCCCAGCATTTT. Translation: CASSLGQGLQPQHF. Full variable domain (remainder filled in from reference TRBV28 and TRBJ1-5): DVKVTQSSRYLVKRTGEKVFLECVQDMDHENMFWYRQDPGLGLRLIYFSYDVKMKEKGDIPEGYSVSREKKERFSLILESASTNQTSMYLCASSLGQGLQPQHFGDGTRLSIL.

V gene TRBV20-1 combines with J gene TRBJ1-2; D is unresolved. Trimming cost V 3 bases and J 6 bases, with 8 bases left between them. CDR3 length: 11 amino acids. Germline lookup yields CDR1 DFQATT and CDR2 SNEGSKA (reference sequence). As DNA, the CDR3 is TGCAGTGCTAGGGGGAGCCATGGCTACACCTTC. Encoded protein: CSARGSHGYTF.

A single count supports this clone. The V and J genes are TRBV11-2 and TRBJ1-5, with 7 bases fitting TRBD1. There are 16 residues in the CDR3. The J segment lost 0 bases and the V segment lost 5 bases, leaving 7 bases of the junction unmatched. Germline V lookup: CDR1 SGHAT, CDR2 FQNNGV. CDR3 DNA sequence: TGTGCCAGCAGCCCGGGGACAGTCTATAGCAATCAGCCCCAGCATTTT. Encoded protein: CASSPGTVYSNQPQHF.

This sequence joins TRBV15 and TRBJ1-1, with D uncertain. The CDR3 contains 13 residues. Germline V gene data show CDR1 as LNHNV and CDR2 as YYDKDF (reference sequence). Deletions cut 3 bases from V and 1 base from J, with 6 bases between. As DNA, the CDR3 is TGTGCCACCAGCAGGACACAGAACACTGAAGCTTTCTTT. Translation: CATSRTQNTEAFF.

The J gene is TRBJ1-2, the V gene TRBV7-8; D might be TRBD1 (5 bases). This CDR3 comprises 16 residues. Germline lookup yields CDR1 SGHVS and CDR2 FQNEAQ. The ends were cut back, 3 bases at V and 9 bases at J, with 23 bases in the middle. For the CDR3, the DNA is TGTGCCAGCAGCTTGGGGGGACCGATGGCTACTATGAGCTACACCTTC. As protein: CASSLGGPMATMSYTF.

The chain uses TRBV3-1 (or the pseudogene TRBV3-2) and TRBJ2-2; 9 bases match TRBD1. The trim removed 6 bases at V and 5 bases at J, leaving 7 bases unmatched. Per the germline V gene, CDR1 is LGHDT and CDR2 is YNNKEL (reference sequence). The CDR3 extends over 15 amino acids. The CDR3 is CASSQGQGETGELFF. The DNA of the CDR3 is TGTGCCAGCAGTCAGGGACAGGGTGAAACCGGGGAGCTGTTTTTT.

The chain uses TRBV5-1 and TRBJ1-4; no clear D. Germline V CDR1 and CDR2: SGHRS, YFSETQ. The V gene lost 0 bases and the J gene lost 3 bases, with 3 bases spanning the gap. This CDR3 region has 13 residues. The CDR3 DNA is TGCGCCAGCAGCTTGGCCTCTAATGAAAAACTGTTTTTT. Translation gives CASSLASNEKLFF.

This clone was seen only once. V is TRBV15 and J is TRBJ1-6; D is unresolved. Trimming pared 0 bases from V and 9 bases from J, leaving 15 bases between. CDR1 LNHNV and CDR2 YYDKDF come from the germline V gene (reference sequence). This CDR3 region has 16 residues. CDR3 DNA: TGTGCCACCAGCAGAGATCTGATACAAGAGGGTTCACCCCTCCACTTT. Translating gives CATSRDLIQEGSPLHF.

V gene TRBV5-1 combines with J gene TRBJ1-1; 10 bases fit TRBD1. The CDR3 loop spans 19 amino acids. CDR1 is SGHRS and CDR2 is YFSETQ in the germline V gene. With 3 bases clipped from V and 0 bases from J, the junction kept 14 bases outside the gene matches. CDR3 sequence: CASSSRDRGIVGMNTEAFF. CDR3 coding DNA: TGCGCCAGCAGCTCGCGGGACAGGGGCATAGTTGGTATGAACACTGAAGCTTTCTTT.

V is TRBV3-1 (or the pseudogene TRBV3-2) and J is TRBJ2-7; possibly TRBD1 for D (6 bases). Germline values: CDR1 LGHDT, CDR2 YNNKEL (reference sequence). Trimming pared 4 bases from V and 3 bases from J, leaving 13 bases between. The CDR3 has 14 amino acids. This chain's CDR3 is CASSPGTPDYEQYF. The CDR3 DNA is TGTGCCAGCAGCCCAGGGACACCCGACTACGAGCAGTACTTC.

The gene calls are TRBV9 and TRBJ2-3; no clear D gene. Trimming cost V 2 bases and J 0 bases, with 10 bases left between them. Germline V lookup: CDR1 SGDLS, CDR2 YYNGEE. The CDR3 has 15 residues. The CDR3 DNA sequence: TGTGCCAGCAGCGTGTCGACTGTTAGCACAGATACGCAGTATTTT. Its protein product is CASSVSTVSTDTQYF.

The V call is TRBV3-1 (or the pseudogene TRBV3-2), the J call TRBJ1-1; unclear D gene. The CDR3 is 13 amino acids. Trimming shortened V by 2 bases and J by 7 bases, and 11 bases separated the two germline ends. CDR1 and CDR2 from the germline V gene are LGHDT and YNNKEL (reference sequence). The CDR3 DNA reads TGTGCCAGCAGCCAACTCGCGGGTTTTGAAGCTTTCTTT. Its protein product is CASSQLAGFEAFF.

The V gene is TRBV3-1 (or the pseudogene TRBV3-2), the J gene TRBJ2-2; 10 nucleotides line up with TRBD2. The length of the CDR3 is 16 residues. The V gene's germline CDR1 is LGHDT and CDR2 YNNKEL (reference sequence). V gave up 4 bases and J gave up 4 bases; unmatched junction bases: 6. DNA for the CDR3: TGTGCCAGCAGCCCCACCGGGACTAGCGTCACCGGGGAGCTGTTTTTT. Encoded protein: CASSPTGTSVTGELFF.

This chain connects TRBV7-8 to TRBJ2-1; 9 positions agree with TRBD2. Germline values: CDR1 SGHVS, CDR2 FQNEAQ. J lost 0 bases, V lost 0 bases, and 6 bases had no gene match. This CDR3 has 18 residues. The CDR3 is CASSLALAGMSSYNEQFF. The CDR3 region has the DNA TGTGCCAGCAGCTTAGCGCTAGCGGGGATGAGCTCCTACAATGAGCAGTTCTTC.

The V gene is TRBV5-4, the J gene TRBJ1-5; no reliable D call. Per germline, CDR1 SGHNT and CDR2 YYREEE (reference sequence). Trimming removed 0 bases at V and 5 bases at J, with 6 bases between. There are 13 residues in the CDR3. The CDR3 coding sequence is TGTGCCAGCAGCTTGGACAGCCATCAGCCCCAGCATTTT. It translates to CASSLDSHQPQHF. Full variable domain (outside the CDR3, taken from reference TRBV5-4 and TRBJ1-5): ETGVTQSPTHLIKTRGQQVTLRCSSQSGHNTVSWYQQALGQGPQFIFQYYREEENGRGNFPPRFSGLQFPNYSSELNVNALELDDSALYLCASSLDSHQPQHFGDGTRLSIL.

This CDR3 is CASSLGYGREYQQYV. CDR3 nucleotide sequence: TGTGCCAGCAGCTTAGGTTATGGCAGGGAGTATCAGCAGTACGTC. V and J are TRBV7-9 and TRBJ2-7, with D tentatively TRBD1 or TRBD2 (5 bases each). There are 15 residues in the CDR3. Trimming left V 1 base short and J 8 bases short, with 18 bases between. Germline V gives CDR1 SEHNR, CDR2 FQNEAQ (reference sequence).

J is TRBJ2-7 and V is TRBV5-8; 11 bases fit TRBD2. The germline V gene has CDR1 SGHTS and CDR2 YDEGEE. The CDR3 has 16 amino acids. V shed 0 bases and J 3 bases; nucleotides not matched to a gene: 5. This CDR3 reads CASSLAGTSGFYEQYV. CDR3 in DNA: TGTGCCAGCAGCTTGGCGGGGACTAGCGGTTTCTACGAGCAGTACGTC.

This clone was seen just once. The sample carries other DNA sequences with the same CDR3. The CDR3 spells CASSLGENTEAFF. CDR3 DNA: TGTGCCAGCAGTTTAGGTGAGAACACTGAAGCTTTCTTT. This chain uses TRBV27 with TRBJ1-1; D remains ambiguous. V was pared by 2 bases and J by 1 base, with 5 bases between. The CDR3 contains 13 residues. CDR1 is MNHEY, CDR2 SMNVEV, per germline (reference sequence).